These 10 T cell receptor beta chains were all obtained from the same sample, sequenced in a study of cytomegalovirus exposure and HLA in healthy donors. The PCR used 60 Vbeta and 13 Jbeta primers. The method was immunoSEQ multiplex PCR; TCRdb's version includes in-frame clones alone and lacks a portion of them. Of 100,000 or so clones listed, more than 60% are singletons. Sequenced input: PBMCs. All receptors derive from a woman in her thirties or forties in good health and CMV-seropositive.

The chain recombines TRBV5-1 with TRBJ2-7, with a possible D match to TRBD1 (6 bases). CDR1 SGHRS and CDR2 YFSETQ come from the germline V gene. This CDR3 region has 14 residues. Trimming cost V 0 bases and J 1 base, with 8 bases left between them. Written as DNA, the CDR3 is TGCGCCAGCAGCTTGGGCAGGGGATCCTACGAGCAGTACTTC. This sequence encodes CASSLGRGSYEQYF.

V gene TRBV5-1 combines with J gene TRBJ2-2, with TRBD1 matching 10 bases. Trimming at V came to 3 bases and at J to 6 bases, leaving 5 bases not matched to a gene. The CDR3 is 15 amino acids. Germline-derived CDR1 and CDR2 are SGHRS and YFSETQ. In DNA, the CDR3 is TGCGCCAGCAGCTCCGGGACAGGGGACCCCGGGGAGCTGTTTTTT. It yields the protein CASSSGTGDPGELFF.

The chain employs TRBV7-9 and TRBJ1-1; 8 bases align to TRBD1. Germline V gene lookup returns CDR1 SEHNR and CDR2 FQNEAQ (reference sequence). The CDR3 contains 13 residues. Germline trimming cut 4 bases from V and 11 bases from J; bases unmatched to any gene: 9. The CDR3 here is CASSSPTGAGAFF. The CDR3 bases are TGTGCCAGCAGCTCCCCGACAGGGGCTGGGGCTTTCTTT. Variable domain in full (rest from reference TRBV7-9 and TRBJ1-1): DTGVSQNPRHKITKRGQNVTFRCDPISEHNRLYWYRQTLGQGPEFLTYFQNEAQLEKSRLLSDRFSAERPKGSFSTLEIQRTEQGDSAMYLCASSSPTGAGAFFGQGTRLTVV.

The chain carries TRBV19 and TRBJ1-1; no clear D. There are 12 residues in the CDR3. Between the trimmed V and J ends, which lost 7 bases and 8 bases, there was a span of 14 bases. Germline-derived CDR1 and CDR2 are LNHDA and SQIVND (reference sequence). CDR3 DNA: TGTGCCAGTAAAGATGCGGGGTACGAAGCTTTCTTT. This translates into CASKDAGYEAFF.

The gene calls are TRBV4-3 and TRBJ1-5, with a tentative D call TRBD1 (6 bases). With 5 bases removed from V and 1 base from J, the gap between germline ends came to 12 bases. The germline gives CDR1 LGHNA, CDR2 YSLEER. The CDR3 covers 15 residues. The chain's CDR3 is CASSVGAGSNQPQHF. The CDR3 DNA reads TGCGCCAGCAGCGTGGGGGCAGGGAGCAATCAGCCCCAGCATTTT.

The V and J genes are TRBV7-2 and TRBJ2-2; 11 bases are a match to TRBD2. Germline loops: CDR1 SGHTA, CDR2 FQGNSA. V shed 10 bases, J shed 5 bases, and the junction held 12 bases outside the gene matches. CDR3 length: 16 residues. The CDR3, as DNA: TGTGCCACATCCATTAGCGGGGGGGCGGGGACCGGGGAGCTGTTTTTT. Its translation: CATSISGGAGTGELFF.

A note on this clone: At the DNA level, this CDR3 is encoded by other sequences in the same sample as well. The chain joins TRBV9 to TRBJ2-1; D call uncertain. V lost 0 bases and J 0 bases, leaving 7 bases between the germline ends. Germline values: CDR1 SGDLS, CDR2 YYNGEE. This CDR3 contains 15 residues. Written as DNA, the CDR3 is TGTGCCAGCAGCGTAGTCTCGAGCTCCTACAATGAGCAGTTCTTC. It codes for CASSVVSSSYNEQFF.

V and J are TRBV7-9 and TRBJ2-7, with a weak D call TRBD1 (6 bases). The length of the CDR3 is 16 residues. Germline V gene lookup returns CDR1 SEHNR and CDR2 FQNEAQ (reference sequence). Deletions cut 6 bases from V and 3 bases from J, with 21 bases between. The CDR3 coding sequence is TGTGCCAGCAGAGAGACGGGTCAGGGGCTTAGCTACGAGCAGTACTTC. Its protein is CASRETGQGLSYEQYF.

This clone was detected once. The rearrangement joins TRBV7-9 to TRBJ2-3; perhaps TRBD1 as D (5 bases). The germline V gene has CDR1 SEHNR and CDR2 FQNEAQ (reference sequence). Trimming pared 5 bases from V and 6 bases from J, leaving 12 bases between. This CDR3 is 13 amino acids long. The CDR3 region is CASSPGSSDTQYF. DNA for the CDR3: TGTGCCAGCAGCCCAGGGTCCTCCGATACGCAGTATTTT.

The chain is built from TRBV19 and TRBJ2-2; D gene unclear. The V end was cut by 3 bases, the J end by 4 bases, with 9 bases between. CDR3 size: 14 residues. From germline, CDR1 is LNHDA and CDR2 SQIVND (reference sequence). In DNA form, the CDR3 reads TGTGCCAGTAGTATCCTAGAGAGCACCGGGGAGCTGTTTTTT. It translates to CASSILESTGELFF.